This TCR beta chain is from a study of T cells in placental villitis. The study in broad terms: The study tested an allograft-versus-infection hypothesis by comparing placental TCR-beta repertoires in villitis of unknown etiology, unaffected controls matched for gestational age, and infectious villitis. General findings and caveats noted by the study authors: Clonality was higher in villitis of unknown etiology placentae than in controls (median roughly 0.057 versus 0.006, p=0.0025), which points to clonal expansion. Paraffin blocks contained small amounts of decidua, so some captured T cells, especially in controls, may have been decidual rather than villous infiltrates. Expanded clones in villitis of unknown etiology were largely private to each placenta, suggesting no single initiating antigen. CMV-specific clone frequencies were higher in infectious CMV cases than in villitis of unknown etiology (roughly 0.011 vs 0.001), which did not differ from controls. Sequencing bulk tissue could not tell helper, regulatory or cytotoxic T cells apart, could not separate maternal from fetal T cells, and left out gamma-delta receptors.

Taken from cysteine to phenylalanine, the CDR3 has 15 residues. Only the CDR3 portion is preserved as DNA: 45 bases, with reading frame beginning at the first base. Taken from the germline V gene, the CDR1 and CDR2 loops are KGHDR and SFDVKD. Nine to ten placentae had a pathological diagnosis of high-grade villitis of unknown etiology and were chosen using the Amsterdam Criteria. Significantly higher gravidity and parity and more prior miscarriages were observed in mothers with villitis of unknown etiology than in the control and infectious villitis groups. After delivery, the placentae were collected and evaluated both grossly and histologically, and only then was archival tissue selected. Five 10-micron scrolls were cut from each FFPE block, and DNA was isolated using the AllPrep DNA/RNA FFPE Tissue kit. DNA concentration and purity were evaluated by NanoDrop, whereas RNA quality was assessed on a Bioanalyzer.

About this clone: What this receptor recognizes is not known. Base qualities are missing; no much larger clone stands one base away.

Using the immunoSEQ v4 bias-controlled multiplex PCR assay, run blinded to group allocation, TCR-beta CDR3 regions were amplified from genomic DNA. To estimate the quantities of nucleated cells and T cells in each sample, reference gene primers were added alongside the TCR-beta primers. Sequencing of the libraries was performed on an Illumina MiSeq with a 100-cycle paired-end protocol. The original pipeline was this. In the immunoSEQ Analyzer software, diversity and richness were calculated, with richness measured by iChao1 and clonality based on Pielou evenness and Shannon diversity on a 0-1 scale where a higher value means less diversity. CDR3 amino acid sequences together with their V/J genes were searched in VDJdb for CMV, EBV and influenza A specificities using confidence 3 and substitution 2. The Morisita-Horn index was used to assess TCR-beta amino acid clonotype overlap between villitis of unknown etiology, infectious villitis and control repertoires. Here the immuneACCESS table is served through TCRdb, limited to in-frame sequences with V and J called. Missing clones are a known gap in these copies; in checked studies unresolved V genes cover under half, and the rest lacks a known reason. That table gives V, J and clone size, and the DNA gave D and trimming. Recorded for this sample are over a thousand clones; more than 65% of them occurred a single time. Roughly 12% of the sample comes from the top ten.

This chain joins TRBV24-1 to TRBJ2-2; the D gene cannot be resolved beyond TRBD1 or TRBD2, each matching 5 bases. The receptor was derived from a human patient with villitis of unknown etiology; the placental T cells may come from both mother and fetus. Sequencing input: placental tissue containing maternal and fetal cells. The CDR3 here reads CGYTGEGKNTGELFF. The bases are TGTGGTTACACCGGTGAGGGGAAGAACACCGGGGAGCTGTTTTTT.